The sequence of this T cell receptor beta chain was determined in a study of blood T cells in healthy people across ages. For the second PCR, which ran for 7 to 11 cycles, a sample-barcoded 5' primer and a J-beta primer mix were used. TCRdb analysed the 5' RACE reads with MiXCR anew, one entry per CDR3 protein. The data hold about 1.1 million distinct CDR3 sequences, with under 40% observed a single time. This CDR3 region has 15 residues. Germline-derived CDR1 and CDR2 are LGHNA and YSLEER. With 0 bases removed from V and 0 bases from J, the gap between germline ends came to 9 bases. Sequencing input: blood. The rearrangement joins TRBV4-3 to TRBJ2-7, with no clear D. This receptor was identified in a young man in good health. CDR3 protein: CASSQEARSSYEQYF. The CDR3 DNA follows: TGCGCCAGCAGCCAAGAAGCCAGGAGCTCCTACGAGCAGTACTTC.